This T cell receptor (beta chain) was observed in a study of shared clonotypes between healthy human individuals. Trimming shortened V by 5 bases and J by 7 bases, and 14 bases separated the two germline ends. In germline, CDR1 is SQVTM, CDR2 ANQGSEA. CDR3 length: 12 residues. Only in-frame clones appear in the TCRdb table, and some are missing; sequencing was by immunoSEQ multiplex PCR. There are more than 2,000,000 clones in the sample; around nine tenths occur only once, and 0.14% lies in the top ten. General study results and limits: Sampling included only blood; tissue repertoires likely differ.

Points on this clone: Its antigen is currently unknown.

The TCR comes from a man aged 18 to 29 in good health. The V gene is TRBV29-1, the J gene TRBJ2-5; the D gene is possibly TRBD2 (6 bases). The sequencing sample was made of naive CD4+ T cells sorted from blood. As for subset: CD45RA+ positively selected. CDR3 DNA: TGCAGCGTTCTAACCGTTAGCGGGACCCAGTACTTC. It specifies CSVLTVSGTQYF.